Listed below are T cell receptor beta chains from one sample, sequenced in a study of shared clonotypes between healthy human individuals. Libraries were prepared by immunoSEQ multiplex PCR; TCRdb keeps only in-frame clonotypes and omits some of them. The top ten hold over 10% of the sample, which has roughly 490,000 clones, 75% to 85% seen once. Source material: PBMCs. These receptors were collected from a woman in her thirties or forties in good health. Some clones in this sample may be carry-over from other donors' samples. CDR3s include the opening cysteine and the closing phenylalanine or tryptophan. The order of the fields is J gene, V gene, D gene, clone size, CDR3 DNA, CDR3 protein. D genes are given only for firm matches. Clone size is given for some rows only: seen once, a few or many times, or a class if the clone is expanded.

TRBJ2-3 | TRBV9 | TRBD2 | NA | TGTGCCAGCAGCGCTGGGACTAGCGGGACAGTAGATACGCAGTATTTT | CASSAGTSGTVDTQYF
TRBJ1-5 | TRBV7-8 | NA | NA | TGTGCCAGCAGCTTAGACGGAAATCAGCCCCAGCATTTT | CASSLDGNQPQHF
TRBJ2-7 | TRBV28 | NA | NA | TGTGCCAGCAGCTCAGGAATCGGGGGACTCTACGAGCAGTACTTC | CASSSGIGGLYEQYF
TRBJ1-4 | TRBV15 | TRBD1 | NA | TGTGCCACCAGCAGAGTGTCAGGGGGCGGGGGAGCCGTTGAAAAACTGTTTTTT | CATSRVSGGGGAVEKLFF
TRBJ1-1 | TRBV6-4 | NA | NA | TGTGCCAGCAGTGCCGAATCGGGGGTCACTGAAGCTTTCTTT | CASSAESGVTEAFF
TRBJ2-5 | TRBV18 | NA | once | TGTGCCAGCTCACCTACCTCGCGGGCGCCGGGGGAGACCCAGTACTTC | CASSPTSRAPGETQYF
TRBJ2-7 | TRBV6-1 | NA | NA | TGTGCCAGCAGTTTAAGCCCTTACGAGCAGTACTTC | CASSLSPYEQYF
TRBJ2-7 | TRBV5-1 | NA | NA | TGCGCCAGCAGCTTGGACCTGTACGAGCAGTACTTC | CASSLDLYEQYF
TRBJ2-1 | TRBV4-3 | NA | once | TGCGCCAGCAGGGGCGGGGTAAACAATGAGCAGTTCTTC | CASRGGVNNEQFF
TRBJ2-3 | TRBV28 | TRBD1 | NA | TGTGCCAGCAGTGAACAGGGGGCTCACGGCACAGATACGCAGTATTTT | CASSEQGAHGTDTQYF
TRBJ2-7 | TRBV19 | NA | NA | TGTGCCAGTAGTCCGCCGGGCAGGACCTACGAGCAGTACTTC | CASSPPGRTYEQYF
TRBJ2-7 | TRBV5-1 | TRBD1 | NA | TGCGCCAGCAGCGAACGGACAGGGAGTTCCTACGAGCAGTACTTC | CASSERTGSSYEQYF
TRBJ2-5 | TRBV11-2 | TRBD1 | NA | TGTGCCACCGCGGACAGGGGGCAAGAGACCCAGTACTTC | CATADRGQETQYF
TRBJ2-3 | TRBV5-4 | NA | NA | TGTGCCAGCAGCTTGGTAGAAAATACGCAGTATTTT | CASSLVENTQYF
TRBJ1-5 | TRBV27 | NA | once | TGTGCCAGCAGTCGGGGCTTCAATCAGCCCCAGCATTTT | CASSRGFNQPQHF
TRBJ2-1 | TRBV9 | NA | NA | TGTGCCAGCAGCGTAGTTGCGGGGCACTACAATGAGCAGTTCTTC | CASSVVAGHYNEQFF
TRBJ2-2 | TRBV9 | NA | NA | TGTGCCAGCAGCGAGGGACCGTTAAACACCGGGGAGCTGTTTTTT | CASSEGPLNTGELFF
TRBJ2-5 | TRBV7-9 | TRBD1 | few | TGTGCCAGCAGCATCCACCCGGGACAGGGGCGGCAGACCCAGTACTTC | CASSIHPGQGRQTQYF
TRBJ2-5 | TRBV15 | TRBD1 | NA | TGTGCCACCAGCACCTCATACAGGGGCGAGACCCAGTACTTC | CATSTSYRGETQYF
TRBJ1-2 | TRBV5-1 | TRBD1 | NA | TGCGCCAGCAGCTCCACCGGGACAGGGAAGGATGGCTACACCTTC | CASSSTGTGKDGYTF
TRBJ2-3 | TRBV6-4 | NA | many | TGTGCCAGCAGTAACGAAGAATCTAGCACAGATACGCAGTATTTT | CASSNEESSTDTQYF
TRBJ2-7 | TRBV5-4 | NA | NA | TGTGCCAGCAGCTTTTTCGAGGAAGAGCAGTACTTC | CASSFFEEEQYF
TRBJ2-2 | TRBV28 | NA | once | TGTGCCAGCAGGTTGGCAGAGAACACCGGGGAGCTGTTTTTT | CASRLAENTGELFF
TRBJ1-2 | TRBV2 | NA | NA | TGTGCCAGCAGTGATGTCGGGGGCCTTCGGGGCCACACCTTC | CASSDVGGLRGHTF
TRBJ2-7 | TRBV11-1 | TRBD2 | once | TGTGCCAGCAGCTTACCCGGGACTAGCTACGAGCAGTACTTC | CASSLPGTSYEQYF
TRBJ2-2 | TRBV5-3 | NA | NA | TGTGCCAGAAGCCCAAGGGTGGGGCAGAACACCGGGGAGCTGTTTTTT | CARSPRVGQNTGELFF
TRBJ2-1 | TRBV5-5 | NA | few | TGCGCCAGCAGCTCAGTTCCAGAGGCCTACAATGAGCAGTTCTTC | CASSSVPEAYNEQFF
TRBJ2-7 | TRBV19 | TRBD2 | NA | TGTGCCAGTAGTATAGGTCTAGCGGACTACGAGCAGTACTTC | CASSIGLADYEQYF
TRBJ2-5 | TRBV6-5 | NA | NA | TGTGCCAGCAGCCCCAGGGACGGGCAAGAGACCCAGTACTTC | CASSPRDGQETQYF
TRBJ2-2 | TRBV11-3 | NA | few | TGTGCCAGCAGATACCGGGATACCGGGGAGCTGTTTTTT | CASRYRDTGELFF
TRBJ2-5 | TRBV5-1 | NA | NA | TGCGCCAGCAGCTTGGCCGGAGGTGGGGCAGAGACCCAGTACTTC | CASSLAGGGAETQYF
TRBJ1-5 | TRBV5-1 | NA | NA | TGCGCCAGCAGCCCCGGGTTGGGTCAGCCCCAGCATTTT | CASSPGLGQPQHF
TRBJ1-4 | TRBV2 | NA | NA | TGTGCCAGCAATTTTGACAGGAATAATGAAAAACTGTTTTTT | CASNFDRNNEKLFF
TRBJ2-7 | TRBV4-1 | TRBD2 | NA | TGCGCCAGCAGCCAAGTTGGACTAGCGGGAGTAAGCTACGAGCAGTACTTC | CASSQVGLAGVSYEQYF
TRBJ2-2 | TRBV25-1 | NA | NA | TGTGCCAGCAGTCCCCCCGGACTCTGGGCACCCGGGGAGCTGTTTTTT | CASSPPGLWAPGELFF